This T cell receptor beta chain was sequenced during a study of shared clonotypes between healthy human individuals. Background on the study: Ranging from 18 to 49 in age, donors were two women and a few men. There were three CD4 naive, three CD4 memory, two CD8 naive and one CD8 memory plates per donor.

The study's findings and limits: When compared with the clonotypes that were shared by all four sorted-subset donors, the non-shared clonotypes turned out to have lower generation probabilities.

As originally analysed: Without quality scores, immunoSEQ junctional reads could not be filtered like full-length reads. Assay: immunoSEQ multiplex PCR; the TCRdb copy retains only in-frame clones and omits some. Clonal size and the V and J genes are those of that table, whereas D and trimming came from the DNA. The sample contains approximately 320,000 clones, roughly 84% of which appear only once. The CDR3 extends over 12 amino acids. The ends were cut back, 5 bases at V and 8 bases at J, with 7 bases in the middle. From germline, CDR1 is KGHSH and CDR2 LQKENI. This clone was picked up a small number of times. What it recognizes is unknown.

Sequencing input: memory CD8+ T cells sorted from blood. The subset is: CD45RO+ cells pooled with CCR7-negative TemRA cells. The clonotype was recovered from a man in his late teens or twenties in good health. This chain joins TRBV18 and TRBJ1-6, with D possibly TRBD1 on 6 matching bases. The CDR3 DNA is TGTGCCAGCTCATCAGGGGATTCACCCCTCCACTTT. Translating it yields CASSSGDSPLHF.